This T cell receptor beta chain was sequenced for a study of OX40 agonist ivuxolimab in advanced cancers. Exclusion of a patient followed from autoimmune disease history or systemic immunosuppression. Sequencing was performed with immunoSEQ multiplex PCR; in TCRdb, only in-frame clones are kept and a portion is missing. The repertoire holds around 67,000 clones, under 90% seen once, with 1.2% in the top ten. The CDR3 contains 15 residues. Per the germline V gene, CDR1 is SNHLY and CDR2 is FYNNEI. Trimming took off 6 bases at V and 8 bases at J, with 20 bases between the two ends. The sample consisted of CD4+ or CD8+ T cells sorted from blood, taken in a trial of the OX40 agonist ivuxolimab. This receptor was taken from an adult with an advanced solid tumor such as melanoma, head and neck, liver or kidney cancer. The rearrangement links TRBV2 to TRBJ2-1, with D maybe TRBD2 (6 bases). The CDR3 bases are TGTGCCAGCAGATCCCCGGGACTCCGCGGCGATGAGCAGTTCTTC. This codes for CASRSPGLRGDEQFF.